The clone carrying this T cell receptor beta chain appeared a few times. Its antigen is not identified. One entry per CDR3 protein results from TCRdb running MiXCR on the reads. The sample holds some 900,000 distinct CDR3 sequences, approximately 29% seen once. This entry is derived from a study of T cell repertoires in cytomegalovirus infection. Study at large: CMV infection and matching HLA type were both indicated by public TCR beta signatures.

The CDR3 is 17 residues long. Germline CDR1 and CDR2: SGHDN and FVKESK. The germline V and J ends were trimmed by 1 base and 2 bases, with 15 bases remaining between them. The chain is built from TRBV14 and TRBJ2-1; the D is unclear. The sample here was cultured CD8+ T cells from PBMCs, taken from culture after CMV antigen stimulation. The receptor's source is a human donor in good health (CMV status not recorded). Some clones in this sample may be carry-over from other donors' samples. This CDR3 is CASSQAPFQPPYNEQFF. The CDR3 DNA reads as TGTGCCAGCAGCCAAGCCCCATTTCAGCCGCCCTACAATGAGCAGTTCTTC.